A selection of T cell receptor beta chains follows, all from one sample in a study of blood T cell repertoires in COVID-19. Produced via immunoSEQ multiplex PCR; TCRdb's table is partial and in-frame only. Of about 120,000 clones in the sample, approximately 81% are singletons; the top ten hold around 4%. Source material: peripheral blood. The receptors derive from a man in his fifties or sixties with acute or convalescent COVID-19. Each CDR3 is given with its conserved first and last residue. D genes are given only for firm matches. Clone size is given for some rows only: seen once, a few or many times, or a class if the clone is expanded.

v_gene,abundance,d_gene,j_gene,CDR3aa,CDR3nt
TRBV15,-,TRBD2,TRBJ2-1,CATSRELAGVNEQFF,TGTGCCACCAGCAGAGAACTAGCGGGAGTGAATGAGCAGTTCTTC
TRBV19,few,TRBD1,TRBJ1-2,CASSRTGREGYTF,TGTGCCAGTAGCAGGACAGGGAGGGAAGGCTACACCTTC
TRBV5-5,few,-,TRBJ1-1,CASSGTSSANTEAFF,TGTGCCAGCAGCGGGACAAGTTCAGCAAACACTGAAGCTTTCTTT
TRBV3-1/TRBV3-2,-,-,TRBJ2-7,CASSQVGYEQYF,TGTGCCAGCAGCCAAGTCGGCTACGAGCAGTACTTC
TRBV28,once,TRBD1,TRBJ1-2,CASRAHEGAGGYTF,TGTGCCAGCAGGGCCCACGAGGGGGCAGGAGGCTACACCTTC
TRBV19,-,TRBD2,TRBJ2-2,CASSSPRMIAGGPGGELFF,TGTGCCAGTAGTTCCCCCCGGATGATAGCGGGAGGGCCCGGCGGGGAGCTGTTTTTT
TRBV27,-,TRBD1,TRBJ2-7,CASRPGTGVGEQYF,TGTGCCAGCAGGCCCGGGACAGGGGTTGGCGAGCAGTACTTC
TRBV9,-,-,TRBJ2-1,CASTPGSMSSYNEQFF,TGTGCCAGCACCCCGGGGTCTATGAGCTCCTACAATGAGCAGTTCTTC
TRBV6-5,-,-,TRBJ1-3,CATFQGLGNTIYF,TGTGCCACCTTTCAGGGGTTGGGTAACACCATATATTTT
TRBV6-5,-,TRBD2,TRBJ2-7,CASSYTSGRFLSEQYF,TGTGCCAGCAGTTACACCAGCGGGAGGTTCCTTAGCGAGCAGTACTTC
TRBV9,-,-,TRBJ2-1,CASSVVRYNEQFF,TGTGCCAGCAGCGTAGTCCGTTACAATGAGCAGTTCTTC
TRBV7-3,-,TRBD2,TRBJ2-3,CASRPAGVTDTQYF,TGTGCCAGCAGACCAGCGGGGGTCACAGATACGCAGTATTTT
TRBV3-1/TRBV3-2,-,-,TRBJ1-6,CASTPQGKSSYNSPLHF,TGTGCCAGCACCCCGCAGGGCAAGAGCTCCTATAATTCACCCCTCCACTTT
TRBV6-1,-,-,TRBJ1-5,CASSDGNQPQHF,TGTGCCAGCAGTGACGGCAATCAGCCCCAGCATTTT
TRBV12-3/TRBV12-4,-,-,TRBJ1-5,CASSRVDQPQHF,TGTGCCAGCAGCCGGGTGGATCAGCCCCAGCATTTT
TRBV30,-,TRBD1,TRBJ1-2,CAWSRTGGNYGYTF,TGTGCCTGGAGCCGGACAGGGGGCAACTATGGCTACACCTTC
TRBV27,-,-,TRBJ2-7,CASKSPPDSYEQYF,TGTGCCAGCAAAAGCCCCCCGGACAGTTACGAGCAGTACTTC
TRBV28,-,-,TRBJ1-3,CASSLSGEVTGNTIYF,TGTGCCAGCAGTTTATCAGGGGAAGTGACTGGAAACACCATATATTTT
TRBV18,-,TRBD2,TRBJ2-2,CASSPGLAGPDTGELFF,TGTGCCAGCTCACCAGGACTAGCGGGCCCGGACACCGGGGAGCTGTTTTTT
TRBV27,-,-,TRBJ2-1,CASSSRRLNEQFF,TGTGCCAGCAGTTCCCGGAGGCTCAATGAGCAGTTCTTC
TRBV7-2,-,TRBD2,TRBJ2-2,CASSPETASGRDTGELFF,TGTGCCAGCAGCCCGGAGACGGCTAGCGGGAGGGACACCGGGGAGCTGTTTTTT
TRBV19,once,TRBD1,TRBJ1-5,CASSIDGTGLQHF,TGTGCCAGTAGTATAGACGGGACAGGGCTCCAGCATTTT
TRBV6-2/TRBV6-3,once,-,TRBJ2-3,CASSRRRGTSTDTQYF,TGTGCCAGCAGTAGGAGAAGGGGCACTAGCACAGATACGCAGTATTTT
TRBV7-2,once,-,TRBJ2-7,CASSFGSGYSYEQYF,TGTGCCAGCAGCTTTGGCAGCGGTTACTCCTACGAGCAGTACTTC
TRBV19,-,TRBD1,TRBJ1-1,CASRGRDREREAFF,TGTGCCAGTAGGGGCCGGGACAGGGAAAGGGAAGCTTTCTTT
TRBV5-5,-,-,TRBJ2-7,CASSLASGHEQYF,TGTGCCAGCAGCTTGGCCAGCGGCCACGAGCAGTACTTC
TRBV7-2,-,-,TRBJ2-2,CASSLAVTNTGELFF,TGTGCCAGCAGCTTAGCTGTGACTAACACCGGGGAGCTGTTTTTT
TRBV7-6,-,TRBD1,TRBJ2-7,CASSSRQGKDYEQYF,TGTGCCAGCAGCTCGAGACAGGGGAAAGACTACGAGCAGTACTTC
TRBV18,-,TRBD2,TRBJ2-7,CASSPRTSGTGYEQYF,TGTGCCAGCTCACCCCGGACTAGCGGGACTGGCTACGAGCAGTACTTC
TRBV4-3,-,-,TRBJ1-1,CASSQDHRTGDTEAFF,TGCGCCAGCAGCCAAGATCACAGGACGGGGGACACTGAAGCTTTCTTT
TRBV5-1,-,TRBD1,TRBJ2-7,CASSLAGDRAHEQYF,TGCGCCAGCAGCTTGGCCGGGGACAGGGCACACGAGCAGTACTTC
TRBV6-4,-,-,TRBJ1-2,CASSDSTGQLGGYTF,TGTGCCAGCAGTGACTCTACCGGACAGCTTGGGGGCTACACCTTC
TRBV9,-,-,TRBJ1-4,CASSVAGGLREKLFF,TGTGCCAGCAGCGTAGCGGGGGGGCTGCGAGAAAAACTGTTTTTT
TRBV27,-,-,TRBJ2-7,CASRMRDSADEQYF,TGTGCCAGCAGGATGAGGGACTCTGCCGACGAGCAGTACTTC
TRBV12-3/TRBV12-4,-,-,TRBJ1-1,CASSPTGFEAFF,TGTGCCAGCAGTCCTACAGGCTTCGAAGCTTTCTTT
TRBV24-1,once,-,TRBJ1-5,CATSDRRSGLQINQPQHF,TGTGCCACCAGTGATCGTCGATCGGGACTCCAGATCAATCAGCCCCAGCATTTT
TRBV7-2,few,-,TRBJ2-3,CASSLGQGGRGTQYF,TGTGCCAGCAGCTTAGGGCAGGGCGGACGAGGTACGCAGTATTTT
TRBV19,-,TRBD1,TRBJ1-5,CASRLTGKEQPQHF,TGTGCCAGTAGGTTGACAGGGAAGGAACAGCCCCAGCATTTT
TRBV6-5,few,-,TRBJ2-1,CASSYGAGGSYNEQFF,TGTGCCAGCAGTTACGGAGCTGGAGGGTCCTACAATGAGCAGTTCTTC
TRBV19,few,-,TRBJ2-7,CASSLGAGADEQYF,TGTGCCAGTAGCCTTGGGGCGGGGGCCGACGAGCAGTACTTC
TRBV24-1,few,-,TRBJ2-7,CATSGGPSYEQYF,TGTGCCACCAGTGGAGGGCCAAGCTACGAGCAGTACTTC
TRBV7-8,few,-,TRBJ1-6,CASSPEEDSPLHF,TGTGCCAGCAGTCCAGAGGAGGATTCACCCCTCCACTTT
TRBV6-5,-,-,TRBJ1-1,CASNLSGNTEAFF,TGTGCCAGCAATCTTTCAGGGAACACTGAAGCTTTCTTT
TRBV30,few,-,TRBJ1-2,CAWSRTLGYTF,TGTGCCTGGAGTCGGACACTTGGCTACACCTTC
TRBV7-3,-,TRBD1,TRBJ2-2,CASSRHFGTATGELFF,TGTGCCAGCAGCCGACATTTCGGGACAGCCACCGGGGAGCTGTTTTTT
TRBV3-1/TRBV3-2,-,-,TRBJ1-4,CASSQTVFIANEKLFF,TGTGCCAGCAGCCAAACCGTCTTTATAGCTAATGAAAAACTGTTTTTT
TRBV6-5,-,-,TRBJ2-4,CASRPPGVKNIQYF,TGTGCCAGCAGGCCCCCCGGGGTCAAAAACATTCAGTACTTC
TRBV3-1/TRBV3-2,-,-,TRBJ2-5,CASSQDTLLEETQYF,TGTGCCAGCAGCCAAGACACCCTCTTGGAGGAGACCCAGTACTTC
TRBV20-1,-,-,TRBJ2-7,CSASPQGYEQYF,TGCAGTGCTAGTCCGCAGGGCTACGAGCAGTACTTC